Each of the 10 T cell receptor beta chains below was sequenced from the same sample in a study of somatic mutations in cytotoxic T cells in rheumatoid arthritis. This table comes from immunoSEQ multiplex PCR, and its TCRdb copy is limited to in-frame clones, with some not included. The sample records more than 9,000 clones, roughly 79% being singletons. Sequencing used CD8+ T cells sorted from blood. These TCRs come from an adult with rheumatoid arthritis.

The V and J genes are TRBV11-2 and TRBJ2-1; 13 bases align to TRBD2. J gave up 6 bases and V 6 bases, and 11 bases lay outside the gene matches. This CDR3 region has 17 residues. CDR1 SGHAT and CDR2 FQNNGV come from the germline V gene. CDR3 nucleotides: TGTGCCAGCAGTGCTAATCCGGGACTAGCGGGGATCAATGAGCAGTTCTTC. Translated, it gives CASSANPGLAGINEQFF.

The rearrangement links TRBV19 to TRBJ2-7, with 9 bases matching TRBD1. Germline-derived CDR1 and CDR2 are LNHDA and SQIVND (reference sequence). This CDR3 contains 15 residues. J was trimmed by 1 base and V by 5 bases; bases with no gene match: 6. The CDR3 protein is CASSYATGGSYEQYF. CDR3 nucleotide sequence: TGTGCCAGTAGTTACGCGACAGGGGGTTCCTACGAGCAGTACTTC.

This clone was observed a single time. The chain is built from TRBV6-4 and TRBJ2-1; the D gene is possibly TRBD2 (6 bases). The germline CDR1 and CDR2 sequences are MRHNA and SNTAGT. The length of the CDR3 is 15 residues. The V end was cut by 0 bases, the J end by 3 bases, with 9 bases between. This CDR3 is CASSDSGGGYNEQFF. Here the CDR3 DNA reads TGTGCCAGCAGTGACTCTGGGGGAGGCTACAATGAGCAGTTCTTC.

The chain is built from TRBV7-3 and TRBJ1-2; D is perhaps TRBD1 (5 bases). The germline CDR1 and CDR2 sequences are SGHTA and FQGTGA. The V end was cut by 5 bases, the J end by 4 bases, with 17 bases between. This CDR3 spans 15 amino acids. In nucleotides, the CDR3 is TGTGCCAGCAGCCCAATGGGGGGGGACGCCTATGGCTACACCTTC. Amino acid sequence: CASSPMGGDAYGYTF.

The chain uses TRBV6-4 and TRBJ2-3; possibly TRBD1 or TRBD2 for D (5 bases each). V lost 4 bases to trimming and J lost 3 bases, with 8 bases between them. Germline V gene data show CDR1 as MRHNA and CDR2 as SNTAGT. There are 13 residues in the CDR3. This CDR3 is CASSAGPTDTQYF. Written as DNA, the CDR3 is TGTGCCAGCAGTGCGGGGCCAACAGATACGCAGTATTTT.

This clone was observed a few times. The chain links TRBV19 to TRBJ1-1; D is uncertain. The V end was cut by 9 bases, the J end by 0 bases, with 8 bases between. The CDR3 is 12 amino acids. Germline CDR1 and CDR2: LNHDA and SQIVND (reference sequence). CDR3 in DNA: TGTGCCAGCGGACGGGTGAACACTGAAGCTTTCTTT. Its translation is CASGRVNTEAFF.

J is TRBJ2-2 and V is TRBV28; D call uncertain. The CDR3 extends over 13 amino acids. V lost 5 bases to trimming and J lost 7 bases, with 11 bases between them. Germline lookup yields CDR1 MDHEN and CDR2 SYDVKM. In DNA form, the CDR3 reads TGTGCCAGCAGTAGGCTGGTCCGCGGGGAGCTGTTTTTT. It codes for CASSRLVRGELFF. Together with reference TRBV28 and TRBJ2-2, the CDR3 gives the full variable domain: DVKVTQSSRYLVKRTGEKVFLECVQDMDHENMFWYRQDPGLGLRLIYFSYDVKMKEKGDIPEGYSVSREKKERFSLILESASTNQTSMYLCASSRLVRGELFFGEGSRLTVL.

This rearrangement joins TRBV11-1 to TRBJ1-1; no clear D. The CDR3 consists of 12 residues. V gave up 6 bases and J gave up 8 bases, with 13 bases separating them. Per germline, CDR1 SGHAT and CDR2 FQDESV (reference sequence). CDR3 protein: CASSRSPTEAFF. CDR3 DNA: TGTGCCAGCAGTCGAAGTCCCACCGAAGCTTTCTTT.

The chain carries TRBV5-1 and TRBJ2-1; 8 nucleotides match TRBD2. Per germline, CDR1 SGHRS and CDR2 YFSETQ. The CDR3 totals 16 residues. Trimming took 0 bases from V and 5 from J; bases not matched to a gene: 7. CDR3 loop: CASSLGLAGGHNEQFF. The CDR3 region has the DNA TGCGCCAGCAGCTTGGGGCTAGCGGGTGGGCACAATGAGCAGTTCTTC.

This clone was observed a handful of times. The chain has TRBV6-6 and TRBJ1-2, with TRBD1 identical over 9 bases. The CDR3 loop spans 15 amino acids. V shed 2 bases and J 6 bases; nucleotides not matched to a gene: 7. Germline V gene sequence: CDR1 MNHNY, CDR2 SVGAGI (reference sequence). The CDR3 here is CASSYGTGSIDGYTF. In DNA, the CDR3 is TGTGCCAGCAGTTACGGGACAGGGTCTATCGATGGCTACACCTTC.